This TCR beta chain was documented in a study of blood T cell dynamics during melanoma immunotherapy. Background on the study: Patients with metastatic melanoma got pembrolizumab or nivolumab-ipilimumab as first-line care.

V trimming: 5 bases; J trimming: 3 bases; junction bases outside the gene matches: 4. Germline V gives CDR1 SGHTA, CDR2 FQGTGA. CDR3 length equals 15 residues. Assay: immunoSEQ multiplex PCR; the TCRdb copy retains only in-frame clones and omits some. The table includes some 16,000 clones, approximately 94% detected once. Time point meaning: week 3, after first cycle of checkpoint inhibitor. Concerning this clone: Its antigen is still unknown.

Study results and limitations: Immune-effector CD8+ cells best matched cell-free DNA CDR3 sequences and were most clonal.

The input for sequencing was effector memory CD8+ T cells from blood, taken from a patient treated with checkpoint blockade. J is TRBJ2-1 and V is TRBV7-3, with 10 bases aligning to TRBD2. This TCR was sampled from a human donor with melanoma. DNA of the CDR3: TGTGCCAGCAGCCACGGACTAGCGGACTACAATGAGCAGTTCTTC. It specifies CASSHGLADYNEQFF.